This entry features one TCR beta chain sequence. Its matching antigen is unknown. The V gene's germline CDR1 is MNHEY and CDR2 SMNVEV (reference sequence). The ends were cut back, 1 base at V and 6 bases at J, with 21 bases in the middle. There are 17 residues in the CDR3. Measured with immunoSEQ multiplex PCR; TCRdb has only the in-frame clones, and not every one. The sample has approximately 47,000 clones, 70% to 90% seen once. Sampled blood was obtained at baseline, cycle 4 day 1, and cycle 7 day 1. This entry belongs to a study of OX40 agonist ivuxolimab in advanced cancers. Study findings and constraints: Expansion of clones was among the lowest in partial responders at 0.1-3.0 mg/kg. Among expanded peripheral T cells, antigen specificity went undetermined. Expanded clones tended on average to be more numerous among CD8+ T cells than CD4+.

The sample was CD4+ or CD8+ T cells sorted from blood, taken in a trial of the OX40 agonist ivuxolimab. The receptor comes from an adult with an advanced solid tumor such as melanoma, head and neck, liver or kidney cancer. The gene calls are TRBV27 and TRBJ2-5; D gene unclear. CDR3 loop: CASSLFPVTSAEQTQYF. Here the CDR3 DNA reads TGTGCCAGCAGTTTATTCCCGGTAACATCCGCGGAGCAGACCCAGTACTTC.